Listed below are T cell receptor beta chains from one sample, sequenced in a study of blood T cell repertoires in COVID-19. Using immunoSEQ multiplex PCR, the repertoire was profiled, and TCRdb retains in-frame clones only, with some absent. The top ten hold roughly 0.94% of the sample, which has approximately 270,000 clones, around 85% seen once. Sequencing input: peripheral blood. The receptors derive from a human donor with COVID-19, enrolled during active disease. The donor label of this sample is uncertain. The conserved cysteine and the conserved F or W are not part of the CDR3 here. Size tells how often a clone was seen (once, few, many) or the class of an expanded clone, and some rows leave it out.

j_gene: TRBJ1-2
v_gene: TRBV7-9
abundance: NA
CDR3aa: ASSQSRDRDAGLGGYT

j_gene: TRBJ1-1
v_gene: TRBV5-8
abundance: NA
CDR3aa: ASSLFQGAF

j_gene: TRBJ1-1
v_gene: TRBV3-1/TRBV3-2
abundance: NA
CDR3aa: ASSQLGQGFTEAF

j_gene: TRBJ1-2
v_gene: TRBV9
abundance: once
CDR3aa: ASSVYERYGYT

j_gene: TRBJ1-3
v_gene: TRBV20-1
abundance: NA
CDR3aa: SATEGNTIY

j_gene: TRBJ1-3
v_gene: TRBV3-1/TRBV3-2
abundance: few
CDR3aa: ASSRNGNTIY

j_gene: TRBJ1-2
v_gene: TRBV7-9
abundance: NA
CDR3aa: ASSSGQSPNYGYT

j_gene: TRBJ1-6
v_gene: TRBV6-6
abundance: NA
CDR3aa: ASSYSSYNSPLH

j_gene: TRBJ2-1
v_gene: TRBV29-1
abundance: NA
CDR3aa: SVEAVLAAYNEQF

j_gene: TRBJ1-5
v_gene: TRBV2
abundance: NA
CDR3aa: ASTSLSVGGGQPQH

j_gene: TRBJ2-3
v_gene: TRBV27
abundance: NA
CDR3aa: ASSHSGTSSATDTQY

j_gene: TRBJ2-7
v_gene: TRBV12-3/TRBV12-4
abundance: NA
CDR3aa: ASSRDRVYEQY

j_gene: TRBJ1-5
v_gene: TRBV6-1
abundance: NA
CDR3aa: ASSPDRMGNQPQH

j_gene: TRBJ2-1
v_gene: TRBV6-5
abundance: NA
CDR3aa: ASSQTGIGPF

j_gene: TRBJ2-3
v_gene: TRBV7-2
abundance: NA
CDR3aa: ASSLLRLAGGPADTQY

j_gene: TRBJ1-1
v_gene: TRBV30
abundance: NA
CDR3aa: AWSGVTAEAF

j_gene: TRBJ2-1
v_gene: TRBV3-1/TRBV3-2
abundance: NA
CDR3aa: ASNPPPREVHNEQF

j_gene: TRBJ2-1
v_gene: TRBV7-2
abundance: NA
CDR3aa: ASSLVGQGPYNEQF

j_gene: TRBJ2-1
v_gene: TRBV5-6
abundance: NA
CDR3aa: ASSSAENEQF

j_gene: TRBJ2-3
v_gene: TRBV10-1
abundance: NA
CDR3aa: ASRGQPSIADTQY

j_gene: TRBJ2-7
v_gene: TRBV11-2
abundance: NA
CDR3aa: ASSELRGGSYEQY

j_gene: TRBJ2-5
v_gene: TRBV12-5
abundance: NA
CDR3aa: ASGLDRGVVETQY